This T cell receptor (beta chain) was identified during a study of response to subunit inactivated influenza vaccine. TCRdb reprocessed the RT-PCR reads via MiXCR and lists one record per CDR3 protein. The sample records some 540,000 distinct CDR3 sequences, 20% to 25% being singletons. This sample also appeared in a second study, on T cells expressing NK-cell markers. From that study: 5'RACE template switching with UMIs produced the TCR beta cDNA.

The origin of this receptor is a man in his fifties or sixties who received an inactivated influenza vaccine. The sequenced sample was CD4+ T cells sorted from PBMCs, obtained 12 days after vaccination.

The CDR3 nucleotides read TGTGCCAGCAGCCCTGAAACAGGCACAGATACGCAGTATTTT. It translates to CASSPETGTDTQYF. The rearrangement joins TRBV7-6 to TRBJ2-3; D not certain. V lost 5 bases and J lost 1, with 10 bases in between. This CDR3 is built from 14 residues. Per the germline V gene, CDR1 is SGHVS and CDR2 is FNYEAQ.